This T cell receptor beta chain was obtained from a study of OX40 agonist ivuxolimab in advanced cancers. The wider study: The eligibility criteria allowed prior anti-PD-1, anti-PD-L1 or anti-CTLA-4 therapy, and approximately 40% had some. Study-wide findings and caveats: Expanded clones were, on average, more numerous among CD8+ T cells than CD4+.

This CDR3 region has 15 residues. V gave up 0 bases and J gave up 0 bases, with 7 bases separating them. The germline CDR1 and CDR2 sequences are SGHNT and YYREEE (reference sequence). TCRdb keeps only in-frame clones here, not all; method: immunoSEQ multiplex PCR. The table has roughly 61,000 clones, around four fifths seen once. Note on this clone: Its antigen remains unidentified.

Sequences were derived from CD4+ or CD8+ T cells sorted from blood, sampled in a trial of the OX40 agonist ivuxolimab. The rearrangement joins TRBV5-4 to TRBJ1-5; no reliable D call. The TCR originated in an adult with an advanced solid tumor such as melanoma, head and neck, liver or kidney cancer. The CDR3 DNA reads TGTGCCAGCAGCTTGGCCCCCGATAGCAATCAGCCCCAGCATTTT. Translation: CASSLAPDSNQPQHF.